The clone carrying this TCR beta chain showed up just a few times. TCRdb itself ran the 5' RACE reads through MiXCR, one entry per CDR3 protein. The table shows about 720,000 distinct CDR3 sequences, with about 20% occurring only once. This entry comes from a study of identical twins. V gave up 0 bases and J gave up 1 base, with 10 bases separating them. Germline V CDR1 and CDR2: DFQATT, SNEGSKA (reference sequence). The CDR3 is 14 amino acids. A further study also used this sample, focusing on T cells expressing NK-cell markers. As that report states: HCMV seropositivity marked seven of the eight sequenced donors; one was seronegative. Four of the donors also had these clonotypes leading their CD3+CD56-NKG2C+ fraction.

Sequenced input: PBMCs. The TCR sequence derives from a woman between 18 and 29 years old in good health. V and J are TRBV20-1 and TRBJ2-7; D may be TRBD1 (5 bases). Written as DNA, the CDR3 is TGCAGTGCTAGAGATCCTGACAGTTCCTACGAGCAGTACTTC. As protein: CSARDPDSSYEQYF.